This is a list of T cell receptor beta chains from one sample in a study of blood T cell repertoires in COVID-19. Data came from immunoSEQ multiplex PCR; TCRdb stores just in-frame clones and leaves some out. Of approximately 200,000 clones in the sample, approximately 87% were seen once. The specimen sequenced was peripheral blood. These receptors all stem from a woman aged 45-60 years with acute or convalescent COVID-19. The conserved cysteine and the conserved F or W are not part of the CDR3 here. The order of the fields is J gene, clone size, V gene, D gene, CDR3 protein. A D gene is named only where the DNA matches it firmly. For some rows the clone size is stated as once, few or many, or as a class when expanded; others skip it.

J gene: TRBJ2-1
clone size: NA
V gene: TRBV5-4
D gene: NA
CDR3 protein: ASSLSRGNEQF

J gene: TRBJ2-1
clone size: NA
V gene: TRBV12-3/TRBV12-4
D gene: TRBD2
CDR3 protein: ASSLTSGTF

J gene: TRBJ1-5
clone size: NA
V gene: TRBV7-9
D gene: TRBD1
CDR3 protein: ASSPQGANQPQH

J gene: TRBJ1-5
clone size: NA
V gene: TRBV19
D gene: NA
CDR3 protein: ASSTKQGSGNQPQH

J gene: TRBJ2-3
clone size: once
V gene: TRBV18
D gene: TRBD2
CDR3 protein: ASSKTSGSTDTQY

J gene: TRBJ1-5
clone size: few
V gene: TRBV2
D gene: NA
CDR3 protein: ASSGGGGSNQPQH

J gene: TRBJ1-1
clone size: NA
V gene: TRBV5-6
D gene: NA
CDR3 protein: ASSSGGPNTEAF

J gene: TRBJ2-4
clone size: NA
V gene: TRBV7-2
D gene: TRBD2
CDR3 protein: ASSQQPGGYRNIQY

J gene: TRBJ2-3
clone size: NA
V gene: TRBV5-1
D gene: TRBD2
CDR3 protein: ASSLLGRGTDTQY

J gene: TRBJ1-5
clone size: NA
V gene: TRBV5-5
D gene: NA
CDR3 protein: ASSAQQGNNQPQH